Included here is one TCR beta chain sequence, with context. As yet, its antigen is unknown. J lost 4 bases, V lost 5 bases, and 7 bases had no gene match. This CDR3 comprises 15 residues. CDR1 SEHNR and CDR2 FQNEAQ come from the germline V gene (reference sequence). The primer mix had 52 TRBV and 13 TRBJ primers. Libraries were prepared by immunoSEQ multiplex PCR; TCRdb keeps only in-frame clonotypes and omits some of them. The data contain some 20,000 clones, roughly 84% of them singletons. The sample originates from a study of regulatory T cells. Findings and caveats of the study: Hydrophobic residues at CDR3 positions 6 and 7 were enriched in conventional CD4+ T cells of CD3G-deficient patients.

The TCR sequence derives from a child under 18 with CD3G deficiency. This chain joins TRBV7-9 and TRBJ2-2, with TRBD1 matching 7 bases. Material for sequencing was conventional CD4+ T cells sorted from blood. DNA of the CDR3: TGTGCCAGCAGCCTCTCGACAGGGATCACCGGGGAGCTGTTTTTT. Translating it yields CASSLSTGITGELFF.